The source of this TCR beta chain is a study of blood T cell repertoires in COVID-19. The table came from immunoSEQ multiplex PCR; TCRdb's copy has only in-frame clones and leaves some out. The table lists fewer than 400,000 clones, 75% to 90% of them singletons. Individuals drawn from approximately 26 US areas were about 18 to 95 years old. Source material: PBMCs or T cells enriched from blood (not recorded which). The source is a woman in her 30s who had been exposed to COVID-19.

The CDR3 coding sequence is TGCGCCAGCGGGACAGGGGACAATCAGCCCCAGCATTTT. Translated: CASGTGDNQPQHF. This sequence joins TRBV10-2 and TRBJ1-5, with TRBD1 matching over 10 bases. CDR3 size: 13 residues. Germline V gene sequence: CDR1 WSHSY, CDR2 SAAADI. V shed 8 bases and J 3 bases; nucleotides not matched to a gene: 1.